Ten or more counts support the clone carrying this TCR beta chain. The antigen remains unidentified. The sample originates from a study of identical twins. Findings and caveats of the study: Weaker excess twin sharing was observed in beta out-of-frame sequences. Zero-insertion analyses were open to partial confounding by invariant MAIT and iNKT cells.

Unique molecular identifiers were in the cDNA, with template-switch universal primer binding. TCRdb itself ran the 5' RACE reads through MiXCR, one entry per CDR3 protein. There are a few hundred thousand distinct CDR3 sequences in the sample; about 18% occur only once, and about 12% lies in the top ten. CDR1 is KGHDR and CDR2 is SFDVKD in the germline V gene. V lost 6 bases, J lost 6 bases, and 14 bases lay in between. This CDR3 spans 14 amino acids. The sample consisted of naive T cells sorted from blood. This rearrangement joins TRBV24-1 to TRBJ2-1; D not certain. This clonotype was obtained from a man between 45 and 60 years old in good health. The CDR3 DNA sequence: TGTGCCACCAGTTCCGACAAGTCGGGCAATGAGCAGTTCTTC. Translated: CATSSDKSGNEQFF.